These 28 T cell receptor beta chains were sequenced from one sample in a study of blood T cell repertoires in COVID-19. Sequenced by immunoSEQ multiplex PCR; TCRdb stores in-frame clones only, minus some. The table shows 200,000 to 300,000 clones, with 65% to 90% occurring only once. Sequencing was carried out using peripheral blood. These receptors all stem from a man aged 45-65 years with COVID-19, enrolled during active disease.

The CDR3 DNA sequence: TGTGCCAGCAGTTCAGGCGCAGCCAACTATGGCTACACCTTC. This codes for CASSSGAANYGYTF. The chain has TRBV7-9 and TRBJ1-2; D gene uncertain. Germline values: CDR1 SEHNR, CDR2 FQNEAQ (reference sequence). Trimming took off 6 bases at V and 2 bases at J, with 13 bases between the two ends. The CDR3 totals 14 residues.

This clone has just a few counts. This chain connects TRBV6-5 to TRBJ2-7; maybe TRBD1 (5 bases). The germline V gene has CDR1 MNHEY and CDR2 SVGAGI. The germline V and J ends were trimmed by 6 bases and 1 base, with 7 bases remaining between them. This CDR3 spans 12 amino acids. The CDR3 sequence is CASRTASYEQYF. The CDR3 nucleotides are TGTGCCAGCAGGACAGCTTCCTACGAGCAGTACTTC.

The J gene is TRBJ2-7, the V gene TRBV5-4; D perhaps matches TRBD2 (7 bases). The CDR3 is made up of 16 amino acids. V was cut by 4 bases and J by 3 bases, with 20 bases left in between. CDR1 and CDR2 from the germline V gene are SGHNT and YYREEE (reference sequence). CDR3 sequence: CASSASGAGVIYEQYF. CDR3 nucleotide sequence: TGTGCCAGCAGCGCCAGCGGGGCAGGGGTTATCTACGAGCAGTACTTC.

This clone came up a few times. The chain couples TRBV29-1 to TRBJ1-4, with TRBD1 as a possible D gene (5 bases). The CDR3 is 15 amino acids. Trimming took 7 bases from V and 2 from J, leaving 17 bases between them. Per the germline V gene, CDR1 is SQVTM and CDR2 is ANQGSEA. CDR3 DNA sequence: TGCAGCGCCCTTAGCCGCGGGGGGACTAATGAAAAACTGTTTTTT. Protein product: CSALSRGGTNEKLFF.

The chain recombines TRBV5-1 with TRBJ2-5; 7 nucleotides match TRBD2. With V trimmed by 7 bases and J by 9 bases, 9 bases remained unmatched. This CDR3 region has 12 residues. From germline, CDR1 is SGHRS and CDR2 YFSETQ. The CDR3 loop is CASGRESRAQYF. The CDR3 coding sequence is TGCGCCAGCGGGCGGGAGTCCAGGGCCCAGTACTTC.

The rearrangement uses TRBV2 and TRBJ1-2; D is possibly TRBD1 (5 bases). Trimming cost V 0 bases and J 5 bases, with 16 bases left between them. CDR3 size: 16 residues. Germline V lookup: CDR1 SNHLY, CDR2 FYNNEI. CDR3 sequence (DNA): TGTGCCAGCAGTGAAGCGGGCCAGGGAGGAAATTATGGCTACACCTTC. Translated, it gives CASSEAGQGGNYGYTF.

V usage is TRBV15 and J usage is TRBJ1-1, with D unresolved. Looked up from germline, CDR1 is LNHNV and CDR2 is YYDKDF (reference sequence). V was trimmed by 1 base and J by 5 bases, leaving 8 bases between them. This CDR3 spans 13 amino acids. CDR3 DNA: TGTGCCACCAGCAGAGGGGCCCTAACTGAAGCTTTCTTT. This encodes CATSRGALTEAFF.

The chain recombines TRBV13 with TRBJ1-6; TRBD1 matches at 7 bases. Germline trimming cut 2 bases from V and 9 bases from J; bases unmatched to any gene: 7. The CDR3 is made up of 15 amino acids. Germline-derived CDR1 and CDR2 are PRHDT and FYEKMQ (reference sequence). The CDR3 loop is CASSLNRRGRSPLHF. CDR3 nucleotide sequence: TGTGCCAGCAGCTTAAATCGGAGGGGGCGTTCACCCCTCCACTTT.

The chain uses TRBV5-4 and TRBJ2-3; TRBD2 aligns across 11 bases. Germline values: CDR1 SGHNT, CDR2 YYREEE (reference sequence). V lost 2 bases, J lost 4 bases, and 3 bases stayed unmatched. This CDR3 is 15 amino acids long. CDR3 DNA sequence: TGTGCCAGCAGCTTTAATAGCGGGGGGGCAGATACGCAGTATTTT. Its protein is CASSFNSGGADTQYF.

V is TRBV6-1 and J is TRBJ2-2, with D maybe TRBD1 (6 bases). The CDR3 contains 13 residues. Germline values: CDR1 MNHNS, CDR2 SASEGT. With 3 bases removed from V and 9 bases from J, the gap between germline ends came to 11 bases. CDR3: CASSEAGTWELFF. The CDR3 DNA reads as TGTGCCAGCAGTGAGGCTGGGACATGGGAGCTGTTTTTT.

The J gene is TRBJ2-6, the V gene TRBV6-1, with D perhaps TRBD2 (6 bases). Trimming pared 2 bases from V and 2 bases from J, leaving 25 bases between. The CDR3 spans 21 residues. Germline CDR1 reads MNHNS; CDR2 reads SASEGT. The CDR3 spells CASSEYYLGLVSGAGANVLTF. CDR3 coding DNA: TGTGCCAGCAGTGAATATTATTTGGGACTGGTCTCGGGAGCTGGGGCCAACGTCCTGACTTTC.

The chain couples TRBV10-3 to TRBJ2-1; 8 bases match TRBD1. CDR1 is ENHRY and CDR2 is SYGVKD in the germline V gene. The J segment lost 4 bases and the V segment lost 9 bases, leaving 14 bases of the junction unmatched. This CDR3 has 16 amino acids. The CDR3 here is CAISQTGAPSYNEQFF. CDR3 in DNA: TGTGCCATTTCTCAGACAGGGGCGCCGAGTTACAATGAGCAGTTCTTC.

This clone was observed a single time. The chain recombines TRBV18 with TRBJ1-4; the D is unclear. The CDR3 runs 14 residues. V was cut by 5 bases and J by 0 bases, with 7 bases left in between. CDR1 is KGHSH and CDR2 is LQKENI in the germline V gene. CDR3 in amino acids: CASSSVTTNEKLFF. CDR3 nucleotide sequence: TGTGCCAGCTCATCGGTAACAACTAATGAAAAACTGTTTTTT.

This clone was seen once. The CDR3 protein is CASSYVAYEQYF. CDR3 coding DNA: TGTGCCAGCAGTTACGTAGCCTACGAGCAGTACTTC. V gene TRBV12-3 or TRBV12-4 combines with J gene TRBJ2-7; D is unclear. This CDR3 spans 12 amino acids. The V end lost 4 bases, the J end lost 2 bases, and 6 bases lay between the germline ends.

The gene calls are TRBV18 and TRBJ1-6, with D possibly matching TRBD1 (5 bases). V dropped 6 bases and J dropped 9 bases, with 18 bases sitting between them. Germline-derived CDR1 and CDR2 are KGHSH and LQKENI. This CDR3 is built from 15 residues. This chain's CDR3 is CASSSRREASSPLHF. The CDR3 DNA follows: TGTGCCAGCTCGTCCCGCAGGGAAGCTAGTTCACCCCTCCACTTT.

The chain has TRBV6-1 and TRBJ2-7; 9 nucleotides match TRBD1. The germline CDR1 and CDR2 sequences are MNHNS and SASEGT. V was pared by 0 bases and J by 1 base, with 7 bases of the junction left unmatched. This CDR3 spans 17 amino acids. The CDR3 here is CASSEATGTGRSYEQYF. DNA for the CDR3: TGTGCCAGCAGTGAAGCCACCGGGACAGGGAGGTCCTACGAGCAGTACTTC.

This clone was seen once. The rearrangement uses TRBV6-5 and TRBJ1-2, with 7 nucleotides matching TRBD1. The CDR3 sequence is 13 residues long. V shed 6 bases, J shed 4 bases, and the junction held 5 bases outside the gene matches. CDR1 MNHEY and CDR2 SVGAGI come from the germline V gene. CDR3 loop: CASRTQGIYGYTF. As DNA, the CDR3 is TGTGCCAGCAGGACACAGGGGATCTATGGCTACACCTTC.

In this sample, this clone turned up a few times. The DNA for the CDR3 is TGTGCCAGCAGTGAGAGCTCTGGGGCCAACGTCCTGACTTTC. Its protein product is CASSESSGANVLTF. The genes are TRBV2 and TRBJ2-6; D ambiguous. The CDR3 totals 14 residues. The germline V gene encodes CDR1 SNHLY and CDR2 FYNNEI. The V end was cut by 3 bases, the J end by 0 bases, with 3 bases between.

This clone has only one observation. The chain couples TRBV4-1 to TRBJ1-2, with D possibly matching TRBD1 (6 bases). The CDR3 consists of 16 residues. Germline-derived CDR1 and CDR2 are MGHRA and YSYEKL. V lost 1 base and J 5 bases, leaving 17 bases between the germline ends. The CDR3 region is CASSQGSPGAGYGYTF. Written as DNA, the CDR3 is TGCGCCAGCAGCCAAGGATCCCCAGGGGCAGGGTATGGCTACACCTTC.

The chain couples TRBV7-9 to TRBJ2-7, with D possibly matching TRBD1 (6 bases). The ends were cut back, 5 bases at V and 2 bases at J, with 19 bases in the middle. Germline CDR1 is SEHNR and CDR2 is FQNEAQ (reference sequence). This CDR3 is built from 16 residues. The CDR3 DNA sequence: TGTGCCAGCAGCCTCGGGACAACTAATTCCCCCTACGAGCAGTACTTC. It translates to CASSLGTTNSPYEQYF.

The rearrangement links TRBV3-1 (or the pseudogene TRBV3-2) to TRBJ2-1, with 8 nucleotides matching TRBD2. CDR1 LGHDT and CDR2 YNNKEL come from the germline V gene (reference sequence). The CDR3 extends over 17 amino acids. V dropped 4 bases and J dropped 14; count of bases not matched to a gene: 22. The CDR3 is CASSPSGLARWVQGKFF. The DNA for the CDR3 is TGTGCCAGCAGCCCTAGTGGACTAGCTCGTTGGGTCCAGGGGAAGTTCTTC.

This clone was recorded once. V is TRBV18 and J is TRBJ2-7, with 9 positions matching TRBD1. Germline CDR1 and CDR2: KGHSH and LQKENI. CDR3 size: 14 residues. J was trimmed by 5 bases and V by 3 bases; bases with no gene match: 5. The CDR3 sequence: CASSPTGGYDEQYF. In DNA, the CDR3 is TGTGCCAGCTCACCGACAGGGGGATATGACGAGCAGTACTTC.

This chain links TRBV11-1 with TRBJ2-1; possible D gene TRBD2, 6 bases. Germline values: CDR1 SGHAT, CDR2 FQDESV (reference sequence). V was clipped by 3 bases and J by 4 bases, with 16 bases between them. This CDR3 region has 16 residues. In DNA, the CDR3 is TGTGCCAGCAGCTTTATGCGGGGAACCATGTACAATGAGCAGTTCTTC. Translating it yields CASSFMRGTMYNEQFF.

V and J are TRBV12-3 or TRBV12-4 and TRBJ1-1, with no clear D. Trimming removed 3 bases at V and 7 bases at J, with 9 bases between. The CDR3 spans 12 residues. For the CDR3, the DNA is TGTGCCAGCAGTTTTATACCCTATGAAGCTTTCTTT. It specifies CASSFIPYEAFF.

V is TRBV19 and J is TRBJ1-3, with 8 bases identical to TRBD1. The CDR3 loop spans 14 amino acids. Germline V gene data show CDR1 as LNHDA and CDR2 as SQIVND (reference sequence). The V gene end was trimmed by 5 bases and the J gene end by 3 bases; junction bases not matched to a gene: 3. CDR3 DNA sequence: TGTGCCAGTAGTGACAGGGGCCATGGAAACACCATATATTTT. It yields the protein CASSDRGHGNTIYF.

This sequence joins TRBV10-3 and TRBJ1-4; 8 bases are shared with TRBD1. The CDR3 consists of 13 residues. V shed 8 bases and J 7 bases; nucleotides not matched to a gene: 6. The germline CDR1 and CDR2 sequences are ENHRY and SYGVKD. CDR3 residues: CAIGQGASEKLFF. For the CDR3, the DNA is TGTGCCATCGGGCAGGGGGCTTCTGAAAAACTGTTTTTT.

The chain carries TRBV6-5 and TRBJ1-4, with D possibly being TRBD1 (6 bases). This CDR3 is 15 amino acids long. CDR1 is MNHEY, CDR2 SVGAGI, per germline. V lost 8 bases to trimming and J lost 3 bases, with 16 bases between them. The CDR3 DNA is TGTGCCAGCTCAATTGCCTGGGGGCCTAATGAAAAACTGTTTTTT. Translation: CASSIAWGPNEKLFF.

This sequence joins TRBV11-2 and TRBJ1-1, with TRBD1 as a possible D gene (5 bases). V dropped 1 base and J dropped 3 bases, with 12 bases sitting between them. CDR1 is SGHAT, CDR2 FQNNGV, per germline. The CDR3 is 15 residues long. This CDR3 reads CASSLVAGPDTEAFF. CDR3 in DNA: TGTGCCAGCAGCTTAGTGGCAGGGCCGGACACTGAAGCTTTCTTT.